Below are 21 T cell receptor beta chains sequenced from a single sample in a study of blood T cell repertoires in COVID-19. TCRdb's table, derived via immunoSEQ multiplex PCR, lists solely in-frame clones and lacks some. The data show about 140,000 clones, with roughly 86% seen just once and 5.4% held by the top ten. The sequenced sample was peripheral blood. Receptor source: a human donor in a cohort sampled during active COVID-19.

J is TRBJ2-1 and V is TRBV28; 14 nucleotides agree with TRBD2. The CDR3 is 15 amino acids. V was pared by 5 bases and J by 7 bases, with 4 bases of the junction left unmatched. CDR1 and CDR2 (germline): MDHEN, SYDVKM. DNA of the CDR3: TGTGCCAGCAGTCTGGGACTAGCGGGAGTAAATGAGCAGTTCTTC. It specifies CASSLGLAGVNEQFF.

The chain couples TRBV9 to TRBJ2-7, with unresolved D. Germline CDR1 and CDR2: SGDLS and YYNGEE. Trimming pared 3 bases from V and 5 bases from J, leaving 15 bases between. There are 14 residues in the CDR3. CDR3 in amino acids: CASSASPRPDEQYF. CDR3 coding DNA: TGTGCCAGCAGCGCTAGTCCCCGTCCCGACGAGCAGTACTTC.

This clone was picked up one time. This sequence joins TRBV9 and TRBJ2-5; 8 bases line up with TRBD1. The CDR3 is 15 residues long. After removal of 2 bases from V and 4 bases from J, the junction contained 7 bases not matched to a gene. Germline V gene sequence: CDR1 SGDLS, CDR2 YYNGEE. In DNA, the CDR3 is TGTGCCAGCAGCGTGCAGGGGGCTATGGGAGAGACCCAGTACTTC. It yields the protein CASSVQGAMGETQYF.

The chain couples TRBV7-8 to TRBJ2-7; possible D gene TRBD1, 6 bases. Germline loops: CDR1 SGHVS, CDR2 FQNEAQ. The V gene lost 5 bases and the J gene lost 2 bases, with 16 bases spanning the gap. CDR3 size: 15 residues. The CDR3 nucleotides are TGTGCCAGCAGCAAAAGGACAGACCTACCCTACGAGCAGTACTTC. It is translated as CASSKRTDLPYEQYF. Combining the CDR3 with reference TRBV7-8 and TRBJ2-7 gives the whole variable domain GAGVSQSPRYKVAKRGQDVALRCDPISGHVSLFWYQQALGQGPEFLTYFQNEAQLDKSGLPSDRFFAERPEGSVSTLKIQRTQQEDSAVYLCASSKRTDLPYEQYFGPGTRLTVT.

The chain has TRBV3-1 (or the pseudogene TRBV3-2) and TRBJ2-7; 10 bases are shared with TRBD2. From germline, CDR1 is LGHDT and CDR2 YNNKEL (reference sequence). This CDR3 is built from 15 residues. Trimming took 1 base from V and 2 from J; bases not matched to a gene: 2. DNA for the CDR3: TGTGCCAGCAGCCAAGTACTAGCGGGAACCTACGAGCAGTACTTC. Encoded protein: CASSQVLAGTYEQYF.

CDR3 loop: CASSRSGLSNPYEQYF. Here the CDR3 DNA reads TGTGCCAGCAGCCGGAGCGGCCTCTCTAACCCCTACGAGCAGTACTTC. J is TRBJ2-7 and V is TRBV5-6; possible D gene TRBD2, 5 bases. CDR1 SGHDT and CDR2 YYEEEE come from the germline V gene. Trimming took off 4 bases at V and 2 bases at J, with 19 bases between the two ends. CDR3 length: 16 residues.

The chain carries TRBV7-2 and TRBJ1-6; TRBD1 is a possible D gene (5 bases). Germline lookup yields CDR1 SGHTA and CDR2 FQGNSA. The CDR3 totals 14 residues. V was clipped by 3 bases and J by 2 bases, with 5 bases between them. CDR3 in amino acids: CASSLTAYNSPLHF. CDR3 DNA: TGTGCCAGCAGCTTGACAGCCTATAATTCACCCCTCCACTTT.

The V and J genes are TRBV19 and TRBJ1-1; D remains unclear. The CDR3 sequence is 14 residues long. The V end lost 9 bases, the J end lost 4 bases, and 18 bases lay between the germline ends. Germline V gene lookup returns CDR1 LNHDA and CDR2 SQIVND (reference sequence). The CDR3 DNA is TGTGCCAGCCTTCCCGCGGCGCCCATCACTGAAGCTTTCTTT. Protein product: CASLPAAPITEAFF.

This clone was detected only once. J is TRBJ2-7 and V is TRBV28; 8 nucleotides align to TRBD1. The CDR3 totals 15 residues. V dropped 3 bases and J dropped 3; count of bases not matched to a gene: 7. Germline V lookup: CDR1 MDHEN, CDR2 SYDVKM. CDR3 loop: CASSFAGTGGYEQYF. The CDR3 DNA is TGTGCCAGCAGTTTTGCCGGGACAGGAGGCTACGAGCAGTACTTC.

This clone was found many times. The V call is TRBV19, the J call TRBJ2-7; 7 bases align to TRBD1. V shed 6 bases and J 0 bases; nucleotides not matched to a gene: 5. Germline values: CDR1 LNHDA, CDR2 SQIVND (reference sequence). The CDR3 runs 14 residues. CDR3 protein: CASSSRGSSYEQYF. The CDR3 DNA is TGTGCCAGTAGCAGCAGGGGGAGCTCCTACGAGCAGTACTTC.

The rearrangement joins TRBV4-1 to TRBJ1-2; no clear D. Germline V gene lookup returns CDR1 MGHRA and CDR2 YSYEKL. V lost 6 bases and J 4 bases, leaving 12 bases between the germline ends. This CDR3 spans 13 amino acids. This chain's CDR3 is CASREGMSYGYTF. The DNA of the CDR3 is TGCGCCAGCAGGGAGGGCATGAGCTATGGCTACACCTTC.

The chain employs TRBV7-9 and TRBJ2-3; no clear D gene. The CDR3 totals 13 residues. Germline V gene data show CDR1 as SEHNR and CDR2 as FQNEAQ (reference sequence). V shed 1 base and J shed 4 bases, with 6 bases lying between them. Here the CDR3 reads CASSLDTADTQYF. The DNA of the CDR3 is TGTGCCAGCAGCTTAGACACCGCAGATACGCAGTATTTT.

The gene calls are TRBV4-1 and TRBJ1-2; D remains unclear. Per germline, CDR1 MGHRA and CDR2 YSYEKL. The length of the CDR3 is 14 residues. V gave up 4 bases and J gave up 2 bases, with 11 bases separating them. The CDR3 loop reads CASSRLTDNYGYTF. The CDR3 DNA sequence: TGCGCCAGCAGCCGCCTAACAGACAACTATGGCTACACCTTC.

The chain uses TRBV30 and TRBJ1-1; D is perhaps TRBD1 (6 bases). This CDR3 has 13 residues. Germline lookup yields CDR1 GTSNPN and CDR2 SVGIG (reference sequence). The V and J ends lost 3 bases and 4 bases respectively, with 12 bases between them. CDR3 protein: CAWRADSGTEAFF. Here the CDR3 DNA reads TGTGCCTGGAGAGCGGACAGTGGCACTGAAGCTTTCTTT.

The chain joins TRBV23-1 to TRBJ1-6, with TRBD1 identical over 9 bases. TRBV23-1 is an ORF, with its function uncertain. This CDR3 comprises 17 residues. V lost 5 bases and J lost 7; bases outside the gene matches: 12. Here the CDR3 reads CASSSGTGPLENSPLHF. As DNA, the CDR3 is TGCGCCAGCAGTTCCGGGACAGGGCCTCTTGAGAATTCACCCCTCCACTTT.

This chain joins TRBV24-1 and TRBJ2-1; a weak D match, TRBD2 (6 bases). Germline CDR1 is KGHDR and CDR2 is SFDVKD. The V gene lost 2 bases and the J gene lost 2 bases, with 12 bases spanning the gap. This CDR3 has 16 amino acids. Here the CDR3 reads CATSDSSSDPYNEQFF. The CDR3 DNA follows: TGTGCCACCAGTGATTCCTCTAGCGACCCCTACAATGAGCAGTTCTTC.

V is TRBV11-2 and J is TRBJ1-1, with a tentative D call TRBD1 (5 bases). The CDR3 has 14 residues. Trimming cost V 5 bases and J 4 bases, with 14 bases left between them. In germline, CDR1 is SGHAT, CDR2 FQNNGV. The DNA for the CDR3 is TGTGCCAGCAGCCACGCGCAGGGTGGCACTGAAGCTTTCTTT. The encoded protein is CASSHAQGGTEAFF.

The chain combines TRBV5-6 with TRBJ1-2, with D tentatively TRBD1 (6 bases). CDR1 is SGHDT and CDR2 is YYEEEE in the germline V gene. The CDR3 is 13 residues long. The V gene lost 3 bases and the J gene lost 2 bases, with 8 bases spanning the gap. In DNA form, the CDR3 reads TGTGCCAGCAGCTATACAGGGAACTATGGCTACACCTTC. Translation: CASSYTGNYGYTF.

The chain uses TRBV6-5 and TRBJ2-7, with D maybe TRBD2 (6 bases). CDR1 is MNHEY, CDR2 SVGAGI, per germline. Trimming cost V 0 bases and J 7 bases, with 13 bases left between them. The CDR3 has 14 residues. Here the CDR3 DNA reads TGTGCCAGCAGTTACTCGAAAGGGGCGGGGGAGCAGTACTTC. Encoded protein: CASSYSKGAGEQYF.

The chain joins TRBV2 to TRBJ1-5, with TRBD1 as a possible D gene (5 bases). Germline loops: CDR1 SNHLY, CDR2 FYNNEI. The CDR3 is 13 residues long. The ends were cut back, 3 bases at V and 6 bases at J, with 9 bases in the middle. The CDR3 bases are TGTGCCAGCAGTGACAGGGAGGGTCAGCCCCAGCATTTT. It specifies CASSDREGQPQHF.

A single count supports this clone. This chain connects TRBV5-6 to TRBJ1-2, with TRBD1 identical over 8 bases. The CDR3 spans 15 residues. J was trimmed by 4 bases and V by 4 bases; bases with no gene match: 9. CDR1 SGHDT and CDR2 YYEEEE come from the germline V gene. The CDR3 sequence: CASSRDRGWVYGYTF. CDR3 bases: TGTGCCAGCAGCCGAGACAGGGGTTGGGTCTATGGCTACACCTTC. Full variable domain (remainder filled in from reference TRBV5-6 and TRBJ1-2): DAGVTQSPTHLIKTRGQQVTLRCSPKSGHDTVSWYQQALGQGPQFIFQYYEEEERQRGNFPDRFSGHQFPNYSSELNVNALLLGDSALYLCASSRDRGWVYGYTFGSGTRLTVV.